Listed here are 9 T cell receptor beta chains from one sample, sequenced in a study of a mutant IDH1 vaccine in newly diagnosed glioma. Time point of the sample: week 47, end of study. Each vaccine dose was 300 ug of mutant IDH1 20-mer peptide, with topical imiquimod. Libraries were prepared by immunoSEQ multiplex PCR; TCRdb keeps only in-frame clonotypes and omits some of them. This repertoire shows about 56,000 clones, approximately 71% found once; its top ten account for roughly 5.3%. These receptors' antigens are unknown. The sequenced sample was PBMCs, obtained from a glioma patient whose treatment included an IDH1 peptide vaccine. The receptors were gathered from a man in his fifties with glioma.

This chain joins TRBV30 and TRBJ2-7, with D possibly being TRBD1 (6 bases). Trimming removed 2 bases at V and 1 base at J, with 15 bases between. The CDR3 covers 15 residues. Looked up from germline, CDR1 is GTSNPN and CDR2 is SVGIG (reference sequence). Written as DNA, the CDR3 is TGTGCCTGGAGTCCCCCAGGGGTGGGATCCTACGAGCAGTACTTC. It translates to CAWSPPGVGSYEQYF.

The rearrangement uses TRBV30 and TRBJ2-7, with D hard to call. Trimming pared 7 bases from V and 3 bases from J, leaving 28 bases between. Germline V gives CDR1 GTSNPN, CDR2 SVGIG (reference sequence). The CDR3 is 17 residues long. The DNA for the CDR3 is TGTGCCTCCTCTCAATCAAGGCCTCTGCGGTATAACTACGAGCAGTACTTC. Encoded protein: CASSQSRPLRYNYEQYF.

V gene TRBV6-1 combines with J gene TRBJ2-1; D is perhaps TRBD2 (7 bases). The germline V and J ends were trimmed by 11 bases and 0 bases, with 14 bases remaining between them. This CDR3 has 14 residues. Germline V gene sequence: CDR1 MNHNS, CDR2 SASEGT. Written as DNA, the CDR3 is TGTGCCGCTGGGGGGGCAGTCTCCTACAATGAGCAGTTCTTC. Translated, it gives CAAGGAVSYNEQFF.

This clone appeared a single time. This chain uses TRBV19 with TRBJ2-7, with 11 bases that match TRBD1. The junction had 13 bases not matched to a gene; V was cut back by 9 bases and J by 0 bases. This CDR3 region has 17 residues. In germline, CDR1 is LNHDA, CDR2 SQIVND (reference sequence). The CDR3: CASAPGQGGLLSYEQYF. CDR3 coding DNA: TGTGCCAGCGCTCCGGGACAGGGGGGCCTCCTCTCCTACGAGCAGTACTTC.

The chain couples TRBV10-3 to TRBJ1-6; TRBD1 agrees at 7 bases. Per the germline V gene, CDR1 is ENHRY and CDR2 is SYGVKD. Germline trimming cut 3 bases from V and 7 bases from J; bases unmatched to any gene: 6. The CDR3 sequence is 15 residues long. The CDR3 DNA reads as TGTGCCATCAGTGACAAGGGGGCGAAGAATTCACCCCTCCACTTT. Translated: CAISDKGAKNSPLHF.

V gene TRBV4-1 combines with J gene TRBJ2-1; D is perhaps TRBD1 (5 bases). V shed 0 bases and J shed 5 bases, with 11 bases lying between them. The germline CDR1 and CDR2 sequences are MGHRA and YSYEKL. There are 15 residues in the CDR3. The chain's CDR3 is CASSQDRTGHNEQFF. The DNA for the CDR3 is TGCGCCAGCAGCCAAGATCGCACAGGTCACAATGAGCAGTTCTTC.

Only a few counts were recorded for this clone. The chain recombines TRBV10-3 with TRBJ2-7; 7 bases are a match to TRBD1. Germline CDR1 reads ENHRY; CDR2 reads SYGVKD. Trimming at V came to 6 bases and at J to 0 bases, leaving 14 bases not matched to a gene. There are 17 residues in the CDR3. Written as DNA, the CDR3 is TGTGCCATCAGCTCTCTTGGTCGGGACAGTCGCTCCTACGAGCAGTACTTC. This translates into CAISSLGRDSRSYEQYF.

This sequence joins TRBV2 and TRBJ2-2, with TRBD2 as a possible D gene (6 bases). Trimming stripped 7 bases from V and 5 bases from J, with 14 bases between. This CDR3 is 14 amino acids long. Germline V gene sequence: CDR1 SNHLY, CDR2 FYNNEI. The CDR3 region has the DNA TGTGCCAGCAAAGGGGCGGGGTGGACCGGGGAGCTGTTTTTT. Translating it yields CASKGAGWTGELFF.

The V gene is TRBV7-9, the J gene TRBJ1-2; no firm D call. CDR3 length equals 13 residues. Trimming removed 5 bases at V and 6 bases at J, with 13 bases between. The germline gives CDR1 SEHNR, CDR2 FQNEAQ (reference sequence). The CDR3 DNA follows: TGTGCCAGCAGCCTGGGTTGGGCTGATGGCTACACCTTC. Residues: CASSLGWADGYTF.